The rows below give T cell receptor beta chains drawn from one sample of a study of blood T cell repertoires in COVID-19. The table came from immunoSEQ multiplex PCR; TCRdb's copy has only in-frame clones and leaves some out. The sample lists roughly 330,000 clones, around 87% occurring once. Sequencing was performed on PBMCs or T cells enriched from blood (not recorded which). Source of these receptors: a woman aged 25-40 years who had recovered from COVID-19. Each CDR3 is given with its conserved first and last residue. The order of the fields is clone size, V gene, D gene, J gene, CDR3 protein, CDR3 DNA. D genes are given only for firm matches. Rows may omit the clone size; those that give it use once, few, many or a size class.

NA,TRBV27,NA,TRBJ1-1,CASSLSRANTEAFF,TGTGCCAGCAGTTTAAGCAGGGCCAACACTGAAGCTTTCTTT
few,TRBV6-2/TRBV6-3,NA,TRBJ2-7,CASSSNLLAAGYEQYF,TGTGCCAGCAGTTCCAACTTACTAGCAGCAGGATACGAGCAGTACTTC
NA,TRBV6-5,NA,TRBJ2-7,CASSYSSTGVSHEQYF,TGTGCCAGCAGTTACTCGAGTACCGGAGTGTCCCACGAGCAGTACTTC
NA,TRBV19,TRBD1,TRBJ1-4,CASSKQGSTNEKLFF,TGTGCCAGTAGTAAACAGGGGTCAACTAATGAAAAACTGTTTTTT
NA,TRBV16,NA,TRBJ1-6,CASSQMLGGNSPLHF,TGTGCCAGCAGCCAAATGCTGGGAGGCAATTCACCCCTCCACTTT
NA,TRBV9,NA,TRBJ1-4,CASSDDLTGEKLFF,TGTGCCAGCAGCGATGACCTGACTGGTGAAAAACTGTTTTTT
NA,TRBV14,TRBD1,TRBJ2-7,CASSRNRGSKPYEQYF,TGTGCCAGCAGCCGAAACAGGGGTTCAAAGCCCTACGAGCAGTACTTC
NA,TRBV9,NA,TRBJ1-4,CASSVLATNEKLFF,TGTGCCAGCAGCGTGCTTGCGACTAATGAAAAACTGTTTTTT
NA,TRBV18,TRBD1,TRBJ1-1,CASSPNSGRDRKEAFF,TGTGCCAGCTCACCTAACTCAGGCCGGGACAGAAAAGAAGCTTTCTTT
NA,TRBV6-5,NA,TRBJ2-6,CASSTGRSGANVLTF,TGTGCCAGCAGTACAGGGCGCTCTGGGGCCAACGTCCTGACTTTC
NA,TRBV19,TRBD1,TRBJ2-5,CASSIGRGQQETQYF,TGTGCCAGTAGTATTGGCAGGGGGCAGCAAGAGACCCAGTACTTC
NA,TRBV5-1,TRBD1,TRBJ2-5,CASSLFPTQGETQYF,TGCGCCAGCAGCTTGTTTCCCACACAGGGGGAGACCCAGTACTTC
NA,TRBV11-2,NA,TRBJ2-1,CASSLDSQNEQFF,TGTGCCAGCAGCTTAGATAGCCAAAATGAGCAGTTCTTC
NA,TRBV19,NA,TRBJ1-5,CASSTGSQPQHF,TGTGCCAGTAGTACAGGATCGCAGCCCCAGCATTTT
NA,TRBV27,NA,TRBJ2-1,CASSPRSSYNEQFF,TGTGCCAGCAGTCCTCGGAGCTCCTACAATGAGCAGTTCTTC